Described below is a single T cell receptor beta chain sequence and its context. The record originates from a study of blood T cell repertoires in COVID-19. Study as a whole: Material from acute and convalescent COVID-19 was sourced from the United States, Italy and Spain.

Authors' methods: Reference gene primer amplification gave nucleated cell count estimates. Sequenced by immunoSEQ multiplex PCR; TCRdb stores in-frame clones only, minus some. From that table come the V and J calls and clone size; the DNA was used to work out D and trimming. The data show fewer than 250,000 clones, with around 87% seen just once and over 2.5% held by the top ten. Germline assignment: CDR1 SGHTA and CDR2 FQGNSA. The CDR3 is made up of 14 amino acids. V gave up 2 bases and J gave up 1 base, with 8 bases separating them. The rearrangement joins TRBV7-2 to TRBJ1-1, with D perhaps matching TRBD1 (5 bases). What was sequenced was peripheral blood. The sequence came from a man aged 55 to 70 with acute or convalescent COVID-19. The CDR3 loop is CASSLSRANTEAFF. DNA of the CDR3: TGTGCCAGCAGCTTAAGCAGGGCGAACACTGAAGCTTTCTTT.